Sequencing of this T cell receptor beta chain was carried out in a study of T cell repertoires in cytomegalovirus infection. From the reads, TCRdb called clonotypes with MiXCR, one entry per CDR3 protein. Of some 350,000 distinct CDR3 sequences detected, 25% to 35% appear once; the ten largest clones hold around 20%. In germline, CDR1 is SGHTA, CDR2 FQGNSA. Trimming took 5 bases from V and 7 from J, leaving 17 bases between them. The CDR3 spans 14 residues. On this clonotype: Its matching antigen is unknown.

This clonotype was sampled from a human donor in good health (CMV status not recorded). Some clones in this sample may be carry-over from other donors' samples. This chain uses TRBV7-2 with TRBJ2-5; tentatively, D is TRBD1 or TRBD2 (7 bases each). The sample here was cultured PBMCs, taken from culture after CMV antigen stimulation. The CDR3 sequence is CASSLRGGGGTQYF. As DNA, the CDR3 is TGTGCCAGCAGCCTCAGGGGGGGGGGGGGGACCCAGTACTTC.